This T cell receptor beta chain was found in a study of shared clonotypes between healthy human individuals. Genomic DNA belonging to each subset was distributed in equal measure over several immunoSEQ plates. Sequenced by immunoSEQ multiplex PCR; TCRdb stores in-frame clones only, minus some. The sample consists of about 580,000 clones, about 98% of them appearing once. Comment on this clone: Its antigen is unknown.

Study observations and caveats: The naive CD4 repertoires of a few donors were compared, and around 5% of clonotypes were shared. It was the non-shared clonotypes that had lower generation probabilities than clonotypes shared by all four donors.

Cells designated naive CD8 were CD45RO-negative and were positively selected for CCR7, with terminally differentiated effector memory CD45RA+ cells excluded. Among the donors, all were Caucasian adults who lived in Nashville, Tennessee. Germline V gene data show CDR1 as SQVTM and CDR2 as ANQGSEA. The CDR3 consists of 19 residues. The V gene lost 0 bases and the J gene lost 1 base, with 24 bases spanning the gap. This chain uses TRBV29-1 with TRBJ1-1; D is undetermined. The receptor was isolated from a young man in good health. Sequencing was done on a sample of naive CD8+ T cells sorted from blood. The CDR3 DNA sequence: TGCAGCGTTGAAGAAGGACGCATAGGGAACCCAGGCGGGAACACTGAAGCTTTCTTT. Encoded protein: CSVEEGRIGNPGGNTEAFF.